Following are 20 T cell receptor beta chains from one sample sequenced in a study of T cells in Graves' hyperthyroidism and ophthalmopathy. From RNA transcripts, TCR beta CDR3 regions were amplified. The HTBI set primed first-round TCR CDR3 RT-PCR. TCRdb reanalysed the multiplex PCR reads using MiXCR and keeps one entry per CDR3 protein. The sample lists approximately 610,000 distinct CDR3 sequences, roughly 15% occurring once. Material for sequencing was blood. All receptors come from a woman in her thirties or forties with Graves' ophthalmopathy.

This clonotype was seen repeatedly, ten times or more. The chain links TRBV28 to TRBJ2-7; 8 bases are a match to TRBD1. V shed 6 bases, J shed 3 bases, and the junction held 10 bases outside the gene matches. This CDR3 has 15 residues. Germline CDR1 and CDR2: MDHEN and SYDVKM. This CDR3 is CASRLGDRGLYEQYF. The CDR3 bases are TGTGCCAGCAGGTTGGGTGACAGGGGACTCTACGAGCAGTACTTC. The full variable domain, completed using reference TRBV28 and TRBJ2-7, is DVKVTQSSRYLVKRTGEKVFLECVQDMDHENMFWYRQDPGLGLRLIYFSYDVKMKEKGDIPEGYSVSREKKERFSLILESASTNQTSMYLCASRLGDRGLYEQYFGPGTRLTVT.

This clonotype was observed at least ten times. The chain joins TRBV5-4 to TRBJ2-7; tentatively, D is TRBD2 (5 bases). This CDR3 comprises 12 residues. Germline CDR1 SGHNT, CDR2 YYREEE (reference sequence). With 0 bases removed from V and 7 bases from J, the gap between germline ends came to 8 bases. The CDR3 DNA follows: TGTGCCAGCAGCTTGGATCAGCGGGAGCAGTACTTC. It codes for CASSLDQREQYF.

Here the CDR3 DNA reads TGTGCCAGCAGCTTGCAGCACAATCAGCCCCAGCATTTT. It specifies CASSLQHNQPQHF. The V gene is TRBV11-2, the J gene TRBJ1-5; D uncertain. Germline CDR1 and CDR2: SGHAT and FQNNGV. Trimming removed 3 bases from V and 3 bases from J, with 6 bases in between. The CDR3 spans 13 residues.

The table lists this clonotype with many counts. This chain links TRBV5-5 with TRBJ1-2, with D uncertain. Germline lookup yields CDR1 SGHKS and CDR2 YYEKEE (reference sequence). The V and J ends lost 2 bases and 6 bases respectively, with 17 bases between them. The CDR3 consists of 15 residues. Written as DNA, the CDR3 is TGTGCCAGCAGCTTTACGGCCTCGGAAAGAGATGGCTACACCTTC. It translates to CASSFTASERDGYTF.

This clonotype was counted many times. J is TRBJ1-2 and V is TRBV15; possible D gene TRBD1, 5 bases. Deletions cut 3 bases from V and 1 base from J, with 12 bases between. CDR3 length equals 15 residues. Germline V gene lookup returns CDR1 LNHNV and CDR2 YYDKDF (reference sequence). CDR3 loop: CATSSESQGNYGYTF. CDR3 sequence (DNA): TGTGCCACCAGCAGTGAGTCCCAGGGTAACTATGGCTACACCTTC.

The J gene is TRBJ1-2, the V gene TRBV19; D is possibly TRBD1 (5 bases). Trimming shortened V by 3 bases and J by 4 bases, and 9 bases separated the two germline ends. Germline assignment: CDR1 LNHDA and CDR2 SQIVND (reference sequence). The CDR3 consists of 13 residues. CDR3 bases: TGTGCCAGTAGTATGGGGGTGAGCTATGGCTACACCTTC. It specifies CASSMGVSYGYTF.

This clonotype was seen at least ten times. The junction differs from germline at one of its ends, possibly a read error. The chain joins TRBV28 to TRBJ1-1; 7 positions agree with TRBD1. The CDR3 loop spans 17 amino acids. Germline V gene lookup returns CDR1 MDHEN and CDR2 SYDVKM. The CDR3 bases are TGTGCCAGCAGTTATGGGGGTCCGGGACAGAGGAACGCTGAAGCTTTCTTT. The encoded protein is CASSYGGPGQRNAEAFF.

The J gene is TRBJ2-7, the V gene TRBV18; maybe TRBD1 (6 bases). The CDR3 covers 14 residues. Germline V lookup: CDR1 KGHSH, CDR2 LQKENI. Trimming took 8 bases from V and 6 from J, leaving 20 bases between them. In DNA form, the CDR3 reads TGTGCCAGCGCAGGAGTGCAGGGGCTCTCCGAGCAGTACTTC. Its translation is CASAGVQGLSEQYF.

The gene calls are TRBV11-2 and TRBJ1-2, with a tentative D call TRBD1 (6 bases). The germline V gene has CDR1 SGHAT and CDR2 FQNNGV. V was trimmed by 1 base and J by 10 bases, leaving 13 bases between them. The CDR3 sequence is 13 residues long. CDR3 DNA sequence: TGTGCCAGCAGCTTAGGAAGACAGGTCCTCTACACCTTC. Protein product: CASSLGRQVLYTF.

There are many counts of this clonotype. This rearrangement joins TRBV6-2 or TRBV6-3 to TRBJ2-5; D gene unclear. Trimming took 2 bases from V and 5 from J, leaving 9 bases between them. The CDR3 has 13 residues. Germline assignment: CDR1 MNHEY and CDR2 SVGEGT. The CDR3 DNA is TGTGCCAGCAGTTACGAGGAGAGGGAGACCCAGTACTTC. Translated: CASSYEERETQYF.

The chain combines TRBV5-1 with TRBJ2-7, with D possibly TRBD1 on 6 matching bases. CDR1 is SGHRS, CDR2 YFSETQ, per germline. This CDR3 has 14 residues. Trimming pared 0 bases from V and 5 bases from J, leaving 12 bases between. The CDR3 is CASSLVGGADEQYF. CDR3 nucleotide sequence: TGCGCCAGCAGCTTGGTAGGGGGAGCTGACGAGCAGTACTTC.

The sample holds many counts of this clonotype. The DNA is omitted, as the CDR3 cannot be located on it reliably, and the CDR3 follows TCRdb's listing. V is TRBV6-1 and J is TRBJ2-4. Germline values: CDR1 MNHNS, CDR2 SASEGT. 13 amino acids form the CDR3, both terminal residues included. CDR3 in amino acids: CASSHHFGNIQYF.

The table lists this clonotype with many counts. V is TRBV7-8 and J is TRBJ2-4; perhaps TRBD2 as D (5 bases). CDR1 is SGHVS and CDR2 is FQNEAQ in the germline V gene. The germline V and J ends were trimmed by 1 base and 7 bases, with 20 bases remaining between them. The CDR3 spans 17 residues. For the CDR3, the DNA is TGTGCCAGCAGCTTAGGCGCCCGGGGAAGGCTGGGGAACATTCAGTACTTC. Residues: CASSLGARGRLGNIQYF.

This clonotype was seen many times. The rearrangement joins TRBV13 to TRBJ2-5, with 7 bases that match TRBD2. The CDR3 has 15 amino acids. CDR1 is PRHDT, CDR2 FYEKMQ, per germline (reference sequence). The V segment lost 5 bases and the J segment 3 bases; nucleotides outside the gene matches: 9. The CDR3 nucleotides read TGTGCCAGCAGCCGAGGGACGGCGGGAGAAGAGACCCAGTACTTC. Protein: CASSRGTAGEETQYF.

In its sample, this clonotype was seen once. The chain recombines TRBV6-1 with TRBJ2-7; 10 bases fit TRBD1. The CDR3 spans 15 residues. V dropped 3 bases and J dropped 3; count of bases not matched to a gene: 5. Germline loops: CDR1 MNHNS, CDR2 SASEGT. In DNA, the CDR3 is TGTGCCAGCAGTGATTTCGGACAGGGGGACTACGAGCAGTACTTC. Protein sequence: CASSDFGQGDYEQYF.

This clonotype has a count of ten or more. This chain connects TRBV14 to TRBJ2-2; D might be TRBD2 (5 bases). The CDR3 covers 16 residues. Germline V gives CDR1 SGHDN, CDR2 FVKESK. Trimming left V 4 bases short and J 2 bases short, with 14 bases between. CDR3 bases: TGTGCCAGCAGCCGAGAGGGTACAGCAAACACCGGGGAGCTGTTTTTT. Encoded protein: CASSREGTANTGELFF.

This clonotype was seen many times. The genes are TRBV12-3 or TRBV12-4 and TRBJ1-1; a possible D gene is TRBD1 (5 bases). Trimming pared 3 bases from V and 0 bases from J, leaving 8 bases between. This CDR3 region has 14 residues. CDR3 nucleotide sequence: TGTGCCAGCAGTTTTTGGGGGTTGAACACTGAAGCTTTCTTT. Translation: CASSFWGLNTEAFF.

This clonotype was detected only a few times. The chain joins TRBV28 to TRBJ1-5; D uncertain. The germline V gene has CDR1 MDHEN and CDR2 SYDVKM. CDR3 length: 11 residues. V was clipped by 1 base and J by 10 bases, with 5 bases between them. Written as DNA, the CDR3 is TGTGCCAGCAGTTTATTGGGCCCCCAGCATTTT. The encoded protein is CASSLLGPQHF.

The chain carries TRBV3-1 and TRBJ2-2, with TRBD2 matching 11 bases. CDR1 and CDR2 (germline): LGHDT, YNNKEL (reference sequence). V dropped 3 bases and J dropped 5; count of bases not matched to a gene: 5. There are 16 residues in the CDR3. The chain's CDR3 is CASSHWVAGGTGELFF. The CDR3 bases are TGTGCCAGCAGCCACTGGGTAGCGGGAGGGACCGGGGAGCTGTTTTTT. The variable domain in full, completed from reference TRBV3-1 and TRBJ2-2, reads DTAVSQTPKYLVTQMGNDKSIKCEQNLGHDTMYWYKQDSKKFLKIMFSYNNKELIINETVPNRFSPKSPDKAHLNLHINSLELGDSAVYFCASSHWVAGGTGELFFGEGSRLTVL.

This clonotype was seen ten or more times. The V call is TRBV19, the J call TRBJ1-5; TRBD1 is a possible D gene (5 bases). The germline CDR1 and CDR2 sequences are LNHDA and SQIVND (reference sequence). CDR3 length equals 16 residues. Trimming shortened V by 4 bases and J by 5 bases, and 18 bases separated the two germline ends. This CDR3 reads CASSTTIGAGDQPQHF. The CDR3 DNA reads TGTGCCAGTAGTACGACTATCGGGGCAGGCGATCAGCCCCAGCATTTT.